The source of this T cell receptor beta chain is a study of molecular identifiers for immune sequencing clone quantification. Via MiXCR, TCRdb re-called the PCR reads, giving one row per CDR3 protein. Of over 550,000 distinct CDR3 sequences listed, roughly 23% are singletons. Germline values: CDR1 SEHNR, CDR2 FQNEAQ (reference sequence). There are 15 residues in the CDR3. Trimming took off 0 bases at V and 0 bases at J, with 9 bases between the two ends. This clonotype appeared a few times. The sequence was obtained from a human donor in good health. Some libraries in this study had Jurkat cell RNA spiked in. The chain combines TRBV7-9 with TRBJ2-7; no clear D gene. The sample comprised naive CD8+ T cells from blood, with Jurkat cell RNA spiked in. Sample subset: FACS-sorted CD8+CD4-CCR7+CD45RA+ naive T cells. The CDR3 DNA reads TGTGCCAGCAGCTTAGCCGACCGCAGCTCCTACGAGCAGTACTTC. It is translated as CASSLADRSSYEQYF.